The 25 T cell receptor beta chains in this list originate from one sample, sequenced in a study of blood T cells in healthy people across ages. For the second PCR, which ran for roughly 6 to 11 cycles, a sample-barcoded 5' primer and a J-beta primer mix were used. TCRdb called the 5' RACE reads again in MiXCR, with one record for every CDR3 protein. The data show about 1,400,000 distinct CDR3 sequences, roughly 60% seen once. The specimen was blood. These receptors were obtained from a man aged 18-30 years in good health.

The genes are TRBV20-1 and TRBJ2-3; D possibly matches TRBD1 or TRBD2 (5 bases each). The CDR3 contains 16 residues. The V and J ends lost 6 bases and 2 bases respectively, with 21 bases between them. Germline lookup yields CDR1 DFQATT and CDR2 SNEGSKA (reference sequence). The CDR3 sequence is CSAPKAGSSPTDTQYF. For the CDR3, the DNA is TGCAGTGCACCAAAAGCAGGGAGTTCCCCCACAGATACGCAGTATTTT.

V and J are TRBV20-1 and TRBJ2-2; 13 bases are a match to TRBD2. V lost 1 base, J lost 7 bases, and 3 bases stayed unmatched. Germline-derived CDR1 and CDR2 are DFQATT and SNEGSKA (reference sequence). This CDR3 region has 15 residues. The CDR3 sequence is CSARGTSGGDGELFF. CDR3 in DNA: TGCAGTGCTAGAGGGACTAGCGGGGGAGACGGGGAGCTGTTTTTT.

The chain combines TRBV4-2 with TRBJ2-7; no definite D call. This CDR3 region has 15 residues. Germline CDR1 and CDR2: LGHNA and YNFKEQ. V gave up 0 bases and J gave up 3 bases, with 12 bases separating them. The CDR3 sequence: CASSQEGNSYYEQYF. In nucleotides, the CDR3 is TGTGCCAGCAGCCAAGAAGGGAACAGCTACTACGAGCAGTACTTC.

This clonotype has a handful of counts. The chain combines TRBV29-1 with TRBJ2-1; tentatively, D is TRBD1 or TRBD2 (5 bases each). This CDR3 is 12 amino acids long. The V gene lost 3 bases and the J gene lost 9 bases, with 12 bases spanning the gap. Germline V gene sequence: CDR1 SQVTM, CDR2 ANQGSEA. This CDR3 is CSVEGDSIEQFF. The CDR3, as DNA: TGCAGCGTTGAGGGGGATAGTATTGAGCAGTTCTTC.

This chain uses TRBV5-6 with TRBJ2-1; D call uncertain. Germline V lookup: CDR1 SGHDT, CDR2 YYEEEE. CDR3 length: 16 amino acids. V lost 4 bases, J lost 4 bases, and 18 bases lay in between. Written as DNA, the CDR3 is TGTGCCAGCAGCCCTGAAAACCCTCTTAGTTACAATGAGCAGTTCTTC. This translates into CASSPENPLSYNEQFF. The complete variable domain, with remaining parts taken from reference TRBV5-6 and TRBJ2-1, reads DAGVTQSPTHLIKTRGQQVTLRCSPKSGHDTVSWYQQALGQGPQFIFQYYEEEERQRGNFPDRFSGHQFPNYSSELNVNALLLGDSALYLCASSPENPLSYNEQFFGPGTRLTVL.

This clonotype has more than one count but fewer than ten. The rearrangement links TRBV7-9 to TRBJ2-3; 11 bases are shared with TRBD1. Germline V CDR1 and CDR2: SEHNR, FQNEAQ (reference sequence). The junction had 4 bases not matched to a gene; V was cut back by 4 bases and J by 4 bases. CDR3 length equals 15 residues. Here the CDR3 DNA reads TGTGCCAGCAGCTGGACAGGGGGCAACGCAGATACGCAGTATTTT. The encoded protein is CASSWTGGNADTQYF.

Only one count was recorded for this clonotype. This chain joins TRBV11-2 and TRBJ2-1; D unclear. This CDR3 has 14 amino acids. The germline gives CDR1 SGHAT, CDR2 FQNNGV. V was cut by 5 bases and J by 4 bases, with 12 bases left in between. The CDR3 region is CASSPSSTYNEQFF. The CDR3 nucleotides are TGTGCCAGCAGCCCATCTTCGACATACAATGAGCAGTTCTTC.

The chain combines TRBV9 with TRBJ1-1; possibly TRBD1 for D (5 bases). The germline CDR1 and CDR2 sequences are SGDLS and YYNGEE. The CDR3 runs 12 residues. V was cut by 0 bases and J by 7 bases, with 7 bases left in between. CDR3 nucleotides: TGTGCCAGCAGCGTAGACAGGCTTGAAGCTTTCTTT. Its translation is CASSVDRLEAFF.

V gene TRBV20-1 combines with J gene TRBJ2-5; TRBD1 aligns across 9 bases. The DNA end is a closer match to TRBJ2-7, so the J assignment may be wrong. CDR3 size: 12 residues. Germline V lookup: CDR1 DFQATT, CDR2 SNEGSKA (reference sequence). CDR3 protein: CSATDRGYEQYF. The DNA for the CDR3 is TGCAGTGCTACGGACAGGGGCTACGAGCAGTACTTC.

This clonotype occurred once. This chain uses TRBV12-3 or TRBV12-4 with TRBJ1-6; TRBD1 agrees at 9 bases. V lost 5 bases, J lost 7 bases, and 3 bases stayed unmatched. The CDR3 consists of 14 residues. CDR3 protein: CASSVQGANSPLHF. The CDR3 region has the DNA TGTGCCAGCAGTGTACAGGGGGCAAATTCACCCCTCCACTTT.

The chain employs TRBV6-5 and TRBJ1-1; the D is unclear. Per germline, CDR1 MNHEY and CDR2 SVGAGI. CDR3 length: 14 amino acids. V lost 2 bases and J 5 bases, leaving 12 bases between the germline ends. DNA for the CDR3: TGTGCCAGCAGTTACGGAGTCAGGCTAACTGAAGCTTTCTTT. It specifies CASSYGVRLTEAFF.

This sequence joins TRBV12-3 or TRBV12-4 and TRBJ2-4; the D is unclear. V dropped 7 bases and J dropped 13 bases, with 26 bases sitting between them. The CDR3 consists of 15 residues. CDR3 sequence reads: CASTQSRVGKKEQYF. CDR3 nucleotides: TGTGCCAGCACCCAATCACGGGTAGGGAAAAAGGAGCAGTACTTC.

The V call is TRBV5-1, the J call TRBJ2-3, with 8 bases lining up with TRBD2. The V and J ends lost 0 bases and 4 bases, in that order; junction bases with no gene match: 10. Germline CDR1 reads SGHRS; CDR2 reads YFSETQ. The length of the CDR3 is 17 residues. The CDR3 sequence is CASSLAGGTRGSDTQYF. Here the CDR3 DNA reads TGCGCCAGCAGCTTGGCGGGAGGGACTAGGGGATCAGATACGCAGTATTTT. Looking up the rest from reference TRBV5-1 and TRBJ2-3 gives the full variable domain: KAGVTQTPRYLIKTRGQQVTLSCSPISGHRSVSWYQQTPGQGLQFLFEYFSETQRNKGNFPGRFSGRQFSNSRSEMNVSTLELGDSALYLCASSLAGGTRGSDTQYFGPGTRLTVL.

This chain joins TRBV15 and TRBJ2-4; no clear D. Matching the DNA end better, TRBJ2-7 makes the J call doubtful. CDR1 is LNHNV, CDR2 YYDKDF, per germline (reference sequence). This CDR3 is built from 13 residues. The CDR3: CATGLEEDYEQYF. The CDR3 DNA reads TGTGCCACCGGTCTAGAGGAAGACTACGAGCAGTACTTC.

This clonotype is a singleton in its sample. The chain employs TRBV11-2 and TRBJ1-3, with D uncertain. The CDR3 loop spans 17 amino acids. The ends were cut back, 1 base at V and 0 bases at J, with 13 bases in the middle. Looked up from germline, CDR1 is SGHAT and CDR2 is FQNNGV. The CDR3 reads CASSLGYSAISGNTIYF. CDR3 bases: TGTGCCAGCAGCTTAGGATATTCAGCTATCTCTGGAAACACCATATATTTT.

The chain couples TRBV27 to TRBJ2-4; D perhaps matches TRBD2 (5 bases). Near its end, the DNA agrees better with TRBJ2-7, so the J call may be wrong. This CDR3 comprises 14 residues. The germline gives CDR1 MNHEY, CDR2 SMNVEV (reference sequence). CDR3: CASRNTTGAYEQYF. In DNA, the CDR3 is TGTGCCAGCCGAAATACAACCGGGGCCTACGAGCAGTACTTC.

The chain is built from TRBV27 and TRBJ2-7; 8 bases align to TRBD1. Unmatched junction bases numbered 5, after V lost 3 bases and J lost 1 base. The CDR3 runs to 15 residues. Germline V gives CDR1 MNHEY, CDR2 SMNVEV (reference sequence). CDR3 nucleotides: TGTGCCAGCAGTTTTCTCGGGACAGGATCCTACGAGCAGTACTTC. Its protein is CASSFLGTGSYEQYF.

This chain uses TRBV5-6 with TRBJ1-1; the D gene is possibly TRBD1 (6 bases). Between the trimmed V and J ends, which lost 3 bases and 2 bases, there was a span of 20 bases. CDR1 is SGHDT, CDR2 YYEEEE, per germline. This CDR3 region has 17 residues. CDR3 nucleotide sequence: TGTGCCAGCAGCTCCACCGACAGGCCGTCTAAAAACACTGAAGCTTTCTTT. It specifies CASSSTDRPSKNTEAFF.

The V gene is TRBV29-1, the J gene TRBJ1-2; 7 bases fit TRBD1. CDR3 size: 14 residues. The germline V gene has CDR1 SQVTM and CDR2 ANQGSEA. J lost 8 bases, V lost 0 bases, and 9 bases had no gene match. In DNA form, the CDR3 reads TGCAGCGTTGAAGAGCCGATCAGGGGGGAAGGCTACACCTTC. This sequence encodes CSVEEPIRGEGYTF.

The CDR3 reads CSANGGAIRMANVLTF. The CDR3 DNA reads as TGCAGTGCCAACGGGGGTGCCATCAGAATGGCCAACGTCCTGACTTTC. The V and J genes are TRBV20-1 and TRBJ2-6, with D maybe TRBD2 (6 bases). Germline V lookup: CDR1 DFQATT, CDR2 SNEGSKA (reference sequence). The CDR3 is 16 residues long. Trimming took off 6 bases at V and 6 bases at J, with 21 bases between the two ends.

This rearrangement joins TRBV6-6 to TRBJ2-5, with a weak D call TRBD2 (6 bases). With 0 bases removed from V and 4 bases from J, the gap between germline ends came to 12 bases. This CDR3 has 15 amino acids. Germline lookup yields CDR1 MNHNY and CDR2 SVGAGI (reference sequence). The CDR3 protein is CASSYSGGRGETQYF. CDR3 nucleotides: TGTGCCAGCAGTTACTCGGGGGGAAGGGGAGAGACCCAGTACTTC.

The CDR3 DNA follows: TGCGCCAGCAGCTTAAGGGGTTGGGACTACGAGCAGTACTTC. Its protein is CASSLRGWDYEQYF. This chain connects TRBV5-1 to TRBJ2-7; D is possibly TRBD1 (5 bases). Trimming removed 2 bases at V and 3 bases at J, with 12 bases between. Germline CDR1 and CDR2: SGHRS and YFSETQ. There are 14 residues in the CDR3.

The chain combines TRBV4-2 with TRBJ2-1; TRBD2 is a possible D gene (6 bases). This CDR3 is built from 19 residues. Looked up from germline, CDR1 is LGHNA and CDR2 is YNFKEQ. Trimming took 1 base from V and 4 from J, leaving 23 bases between them. This CDR3 reads CASSQGAGQTRQQYNEQFF. In DNA, the CDR3 is TGTGCCAGCAGCCAAGGGGCGGGGCAAACGAGGCAGCAATACAATGAGCAGTTCTTC.

The chain combines TRBV7-9 with TRBJ2-1; D unclear. The germline gives CDR1 SEHNR, CDR2 FQNEAQ (reference sequence). Deletions cut 1 base from V and 14 bases from J, with 9 bases between. This CDR3 contains 11 residues. CDR3 sequence reads: CASSLGSWKFF. CDR3 sequence (DNA): TGTGCCAGCAGCTTAGGTTCCTGGAAGTTCTTC. Complete variable domain (other parts from reference TRBV7-9 and TRBJ2-1): DTGVSQNPRHKITKRGQNVTFRCDPISEHNRLYWYRQTLGQGPEFLTYFQNEAQLEKSRLLSDRFSAERPKGSFSTLEIQRTEQGDSAMYLCASSLGSWKFFGPGTRLTVL.

The gene calls are TRBV20-1 and TRBJ2-7; 12 bases agree with TRBD2. The V gene's germline CDR1 is DFQATT and CDR2 SNEGSKA (reference sequence). The CDR3 is 13 residues long. The DNA of the CDR3 is TGCAGCACTCTAGCGGGAGGGCGTTACGAGCAGTACTTC. Its translation is CSTLAGGRYEQYF.